These 2 T cell receptor beta chains were all obtained from the same sample, sequenced in a study of shared T cell receptors in the human thymus. TCRdb's table, derived via immunoSEQ multiplex PCR, lists solely in-frame clones and lacks some. The sample has 640,000 or so clones; around 87% are singletons. The same sample was also used in a study of human thymus T cells.

The sample comprised thymocytes. The receptors shown here come from a boy under two years old with a congenital heart defect.

The V and J genes are TRBV5-1 and TRBJ2-5, with D uncertain. V lost 3 bases to trimming and J lost 1 base, with 7 bases between them. CDR1 is SGHRS, CDR2 YFSETQ, per germline. The CDR3 runs to 13 residues. CDR3 sequence (DNA): TGCGCCAGCAGCTATCTACCCCAAGAGACCCAGTACTTC. Translation: CASSYLPQETQYF.

This chain uses TRBV5-1 with TRBJ1-1; TRBD1 agrees at 10 bases. The CDR3 sequence is 17 residues long. V shed 4 bases, J shed 1 base, and the junction held 10 bases outside the gene matches. Looked up from germline, CDR1 is SGHRS and CDR2 is YFSETQ. CDR3 loop: CASSVRDRGHPNTEAFF. The CDR3 DNA is TGCGCCAGCAGCGTGAGGGACAGGGGCCACCCGAACACTGAAGCTTTCTTT. The whole variable domain, remainder taken from reference TRBV5-1 and TRBJ1-1, is KAGVTQTPRYLIKTRGQQVTLSCSPISGHRSVSWYQQTPGQGLQFLFEYFSETQRNKGNFPGRFSGRQFSNSRSEMNVSTLELGDSALYLCASSVRDRGHPNTEAFFGQGTRLTVV.